This note documents a single T cell receptor beta chain sequence. As yet, its antigen is unknown. Assay: immunoSEQ multiplex PCR; the TCRdb copy retains only in-frame clones and omits some. Of some 180,000 clones in the sample, over 80% were seen once. The data belong to a study of T cell responses to AZD1222 COVID-19 vaccine. Study context: Combined were second doses at about 4 or about 12 weeks. General study points: Donor demographics were predominantly white British with a female majority; clonal diversity may be underestimated.

The CDR3 extends over 14 amino acids. Trimming removed 7 bases from V and 6 bases from J; junction bases left unmatched: 14. Germline loops: CDR1 GTSNPN, CDR2 SVGIG (reference sequence). The J gene is TRBJ1-2, the V gene TRBV30; TRBD1 aligns across 7 bases. Specimen: peripheral blood, collected on day 0 of AZD1222 vaccination. This TCR derives from an adult in good health. The CDR3 nucleotides read TGTGCCTTGTACTTACAGGGGCTTGCGAATGGCTACACCTTC. This translates into CALYLQGLANGYTF.